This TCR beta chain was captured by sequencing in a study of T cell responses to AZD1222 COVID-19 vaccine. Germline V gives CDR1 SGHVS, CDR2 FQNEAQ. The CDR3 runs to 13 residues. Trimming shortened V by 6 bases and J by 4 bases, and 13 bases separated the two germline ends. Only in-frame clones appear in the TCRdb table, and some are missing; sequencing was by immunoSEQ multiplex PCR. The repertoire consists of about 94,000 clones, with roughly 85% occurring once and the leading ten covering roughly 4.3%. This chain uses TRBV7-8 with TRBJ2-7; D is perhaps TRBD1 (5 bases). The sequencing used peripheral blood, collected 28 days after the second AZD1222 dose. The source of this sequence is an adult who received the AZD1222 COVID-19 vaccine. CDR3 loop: CASSLPGLYEQYF. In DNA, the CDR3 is TGTGCCAGCAGTCTTCCAGGGTTATACGAGCAGTACTTC.